Listed below are T cell receptor beta chains from one sample, sequenced in a study of blood T cell repertoires in COVID-19. The data were produced by immunoSEQ multiplex PCR, yet TCRdb's version contains in-frame clones alone and is incomplete. The sample gives more than 300,000 clones, 90% of which show up once; about 4.2% is in the top ten. The specimen was PBMCs or T cells enriched from blood (not recorded which). The receptors were gathered from a woman aged 25-40 years who had been exposed to COVID-19. Both conserved end residues are part of each CDR3. A D gene is named only where the DNA matches it firmly. Some rows mark clone size as missing; the rest say once, few, many or name a class of expanded clone.

cdr3_nt cdr3_aa d_call clone_size j_call v_call
TGTGCCAGCAGGATTGGACACCTCCCCGGCTATGGCTACACCTTC CASRIGHLPGYGYTF NA NA TRBJ1-2 TRBV6-5
TGTGCCTGGGACAGGGCGCGCTGGCAGGGGAACGAAAAACTGTTTTTT CAWDRARWQGNEKLFF TRBD1 NA TRBJ1-4 TRBV30
TGCGCCAGCAGCTTGGGGGGGACAGCGGCCAACGAGCAGTACTTC CASSLGGTAANEQYF TRBD1 NA TRBJ2-7 TRBV5-1
TGTGCCAGCAGCTACAGTCCTAAGGACACTGAAGCTTTCTTT CASSYSPKDTEAFF NA NA TRBJ1-1 TRBV7-2
TGTGCCAGCAGTCGCCGGACAACCTTTGGATCGGCATCACCCCTCCACTTT CASSRRTTFGSASPLHF NA NA TRBJ1-6 TRBV2
TGTGCCAGTACAGGCGGGGCCCTAGGGGAAAAACTGTTTTTT CASTGGALGEKLFF NA NA TRBJ1-4 TRBV2
TGTGCCGTCGCATTTATTAGAGACACCAATAACTATGGCTACACCTTC CAVAFIRDTNNYGYTF NA NA TRBJ1-2 TRBV5-4
TGTGCCAGCAGTTATGGGACACGCACTGAAGCTTTCTTT CASSYGTRTEAFF NA NA TRBJ1-1 TRBV7-2
TGCGCCAGCAGCAAGGGACAGACACTCTCCTCCTATAATTCACCCCTCCACTTT CASSKGQTLSSYNSPLHF TRBD1 NA TRBJ1-6 TRBV5-1
TGTGCCAGCAGCTTAGGCCGGGGACAGGGGTCCAATCAGCCCCAGCATTTT CASSLGRGQGSNQPQHF TRBD1 NA TRBJ1-5 TRBV7-9
TGTGCCAGCAGCACAGGGGCAAGGGGCATAGGGGAGACCCAGTACTTC CASSTGARGIGETQYF TRBD1 NA TRBJ2-5 TRBV2
TGTGCCAGTTCTCTTGAGACAGGGAATGGCTACACCTTC CASSLETGNGYTF TRBD1 NA TRBJ1-2 TRBV19
TGTGCCATCGGGCGGGGTACACCACCCCACAATGAGCAGTTCTTC CAIGRGTPPHNEQFF NA NA TRBJ2-1 TRBV10-3
TGTGCCAGTAGTAAAGGACAGGGGATTCGTAGTGGCTACACCTTC CASSKGQGIRSGYTF TRBD1 NA TRBJ1-2 TRBV19
TGTGCCAGCAGCCAAGAGGGGCGTGGGGACACTGAAGCTTTCTTT CASSQEGRGDTEAFF NA NA TRBJ1-1 TRBV4-2
TGTGCCAGCAGCCAAGGCGTTAACGGACAGGGAACTAGCGGCTACACCTTC CASSQGVNGQGTSGYTF TRBD1 NA TRBJ1-2 TRBV14
TGTGCCAGCAGTATCCTCCCGGGACAGGGGGCTAGTCTGTACTTC CASSILPGQGASLYF TRBD1 NA TRBJ2-7 TRBV27
TGTGCCAGCTCACGGAGGTCGGAAAAACTGTTTTTT CASSRRSEKLFF NA NA TRBJ1-4 TRBV18
TGCGCCAGCAGCACCGTAGGGCACAGGGATAGCGTGACCCAGTACTTC CASSTVGHRDSVTQYF NA NA TRBJ2-5 TRBV5-1
TGTGCCAGTCAGGAGGGGATCGGGGAGCTGTTTTTT CASQEGIGELFF NA NA TRBJ2-2 TRBV2
TGTGCCAGCACCTTGGACAGCTACAATGAGCAGTTCTTC CASTLDSYNEQFF NA NA TRBJ2-1 TRBV6-5
TGTGCCAGCAGCCAAAATTTATGGGACAGCGGAAACACCATATATTTT CASSQNLWDSGNTIYF TRBD1 few TRBJ1-3 TRBV4-2
TGTGCCAGCAGCTTGACAGGTGGGGCCGGCTATGGCTACACCTTC CASSLTGGAGYGYTF NA NA TRBJ1-2 TRBV5-5
TGTGCCAGCAGAGACGACAGGGATGATCAGCCCCAGCATTTT CASRDDRDDQPQHF TRBD1 NA TRBJ1-5 TRBV7-9
TGTGCCAGCAGGGCGACAGGGGGCCCCAATCAGCCCCAGCATTTT CASRATGGPNQPQHF TRBD1 NA TRBJ1-5 TRBV2
TGTGCCAGCAGTTACGACAGAGATCAGCCCCAGCATTTT CASSYDRDQPQHF NA NA TRBJ1-5 TRBV6-5
TGTGCCAGCTCACCGGTGGGCGGGGGCACAGATACGCAGTATTTT CASSPVGGGTDTQYF NA once TRBJ2-3 TRBV18
TGTGCCAGCAGCTTAGATGTTTGGCAGGGTGGGGGCTACACCTTC CASSLDVWQGGGYTF NA NA TRBJ1-2 TRBV11-2
TGTGCCAGCAGCCCCCGTGGCGGGGGTAAAGAGCAGTACTTC CASSPRGGGKEQYF TRBD2 NA TRBJ2-7 TRBV7-3
TGCAGTGCTACTGACAACTACGAGCAGTACTTC CSATDNYEQYF NA NA TRBJ2-7 TRBV20-1
TGTGCCAGCAGCCAAGATTTCGGGAGAAGCAACGAGCAGTACTTC CASSQDFGRSNEQYF NA once TRBJ2-7 TRBV3-1/TRBV3-2
TGTGCCAGCACTTCCCGGGGGTCCTATAATTCACCCCTCCACTTT CASTSRGSYNSPLHF NA NA TRBJ1-6 TRBV6-5
TGTGCCAGCACCAGCGAAGCTAACTATGGCTACACCTTC CASTSEANYGYTF NA NA TRBJ1-2 TRBV6-6
TGTGCCAGCAGCTTGTCACTAGCGGGGGGTGAGCAGTTCTTC CASSLSLAGGEQFF TRBD2 NA TRBJ2-1 TRBV5-5
TGTGCCAGCAGCCCGAGAGGGGGTTTGGAGACCCAGTACTTC CASSPRGGLETQYF NA NA TRBJ2-5 TRBV9
TGCGCCAGCAGCTTGGAACAGGGATACACAGATACGCAGTATTTT CASSLEQGYTDTQYF NA NA TRBJ2-3 TRBV5-1
TGTGCCAGCAGTTTAGGCGGGGGGCGGGGCTACACCTTC CASSLGGGRGYTF NA NA TRBJ1-2 TRBV12-3/TRBV12-4
TGTGCCAGCAGCTCCCCCCAAGATACGCAGTATTTT CASSSPQDTQYF NA once TRBJ2-3 TRBV13
TGTGCCAGCAGCTCCGGACAGGGGGCTTCACCCCTCCACTTT CASSSGQGASPLHF TRBD1 once TRBJ1-6 TRBV7-6
TGCGCCAGCAGCTCCCAGGTTCTCTCCTACAATGAGCAGTTCTTC CASSSQVLSYNEQFF NA NA TRBJ2-1 TRBV5-1
TGTGCCAGCAGCTTAGGGCGTTTCAATAGGGGTAATGAAAAACTGTTTTTT CASSLGRFNRGNEKLFF NA once TRBJ1-4 TRBV7-2
TGTGCCAGCTCACCACGGGCTCCCACAACTAATGAAAAACTGTTTTTT CASSPRAPTTNEKLFF NA NA TRBJ1-4 TRBV18
TGTGCCAGCAGCCCGGACCTCCTTGTGGGGCACGAAAAACTGTTTTTT CASSPDLLVGHEKLFF NA NA TRBJ1-4 TRBV7-9
TGTGCCAGCAGCTTGAGGACAGGGTCGGGCACTGAAGCTTTCTTT CASSLRTGSGTEAFF TRBD1 NA TRBJ1-1 TRBV5-4
TGTGCCAGCCAACGGGGGGGGAGCTCCTACAATGAGCAGTTCTTC CASQRGGSSYNEQFF TRBD2 once TRBJ2-1 TRBV11-3
TGCGCCAGCAGCTACGGTCCGGGACAGATAGCCAAAAACATTCAGTACTTC CASSYGPGQIAKNIQYF TRBD1 NA TRBJ2-4 TRBV5-1
TGTGCCAGCAGCCCGGGACAATATATCGGCTACACCTTC CASSPGQYIGYTF NA NA TRBJ1-2 TRBV4-2
TGTGCCAGCAGAGTCTTGGGGGGTAGATCGGGTTCACCCCTCCACTTT CASRVLGGRSGSPLHF NA NA TRBJ1-6 TRBV6-4
TGTGCCAGTAGTATTACCTCCCGGAGCAATCAGCCCCAGCATTTT CASSITSRSNQPQHF NA NA TRBJ1-5 TRBV19
TGTGCCAGCAGCTTGGACGGGGCGAACACCGGGGAGCTGTTTTTT CASSLDGANTGELFF NA few TRBJ2-2 TRBV5-4
TGTGCCAGCAGCGTAGGGGACAGCCCTAACTATGGCTACACCTTC CASSVGDSPNYGYTF TRBD1 NA TRBJ1-2 TRBV9
TGCAGCGCTGTACCCAGGGGGCGCGGGTACAATGAGCAGTTCTTC CSAVPRGRGYNEQFF TRBD1 NA TRBJ2-1 TRBV29-1